The clone carrying this T cell receptor (beta chain) appeared once. This sample is part of a study of cytomegalovirus exposure and HLA in healthy donors. PCR amplification relied on 60 Vbeta primers (plus 13 Jbeta primers). Generated by immunoSEQ multiplex PCR, the TCRdb table keeps only in-frame clones and is missing some. Of some 110,000 clones listed, around 78% are singletons. Germline V gives CDR1 SGHRS, CDR2 YFSETQ. Trimming took off 4 bases at V and 1 base at J, with 12 bases between the two ends. CDR3 size: 15 residues. J is TRBJ1-5 and V is TRBV5-1, with a possible D match to TRBD1 (5 bases). The material sequenced was PBMCs. This TCR was sampled from a man aged 50 to 59 in good health and CMV-seronegative. The CDR3 DNA reads as TGCGCCAGCAGCAGGGACGGGGGAAGCAATCAGCCCCAGCATTTT. This gives the protein CASSRDGGSNQPQHF. Full variable domain (remainder filled in from reference TRBV5-1 and TRBJ1-5): KAGVTQTPRYLIKTRGQQVTLSCSPISGHRSVSWYQQTPGQGLQFLFEYFSETQRNKGNFPGRFSGRQFSNSRSEMNVSTLELGDSALYLCASSRDGGSNQPQHFGDGTRLSIL.